The source of this T cell receptor (beta chain) is a study of OX40 agonist ivuxolimab in advanced cancers. Germline CDR1 and CDR2: MRHNA and SNTAGT. The CDR3 runs to 14 residues. V gave up 3 bases and J gave up 5 bases, with 13 bases separating them. The protocol was immunoSEQ multiplex PCR, while the TCRdb copy is restricted to in-frame clones and leaves out a portion. The sample consists of roughly 120,000 clones, more than 80% of them appearing once. The sequence was obtained from an adult with an advanced solid tumor such as melanoma, head and neck, liver or kidney cancer. Sequenced material: CD4+ or CD8+ T cells sorted from blood, taken in a trial of the OX40 agonist ivuxolimab. The V call is TRBV6-4, the J call TRBJ1-2; a weak D match, TRBD1 (5 bases). The CDR3 sequence: CASSEQAGGYGYTF. The CDR3 nucleotides read TGTGCCAGCAGTGAACAGGCCGGGGGATATGGCTACACCTTC.